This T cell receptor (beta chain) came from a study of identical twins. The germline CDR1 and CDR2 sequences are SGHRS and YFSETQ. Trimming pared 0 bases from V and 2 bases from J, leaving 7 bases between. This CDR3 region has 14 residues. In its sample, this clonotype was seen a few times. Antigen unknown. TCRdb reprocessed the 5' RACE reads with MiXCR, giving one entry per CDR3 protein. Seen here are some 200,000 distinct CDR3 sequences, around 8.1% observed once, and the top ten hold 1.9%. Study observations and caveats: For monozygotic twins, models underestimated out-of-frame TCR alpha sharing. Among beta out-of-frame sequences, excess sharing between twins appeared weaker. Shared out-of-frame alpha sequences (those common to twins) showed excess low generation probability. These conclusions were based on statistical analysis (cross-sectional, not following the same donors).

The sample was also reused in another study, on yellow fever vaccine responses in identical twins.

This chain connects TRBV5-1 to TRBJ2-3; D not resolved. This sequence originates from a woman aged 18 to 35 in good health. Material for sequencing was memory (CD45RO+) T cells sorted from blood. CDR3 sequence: CASSLESPTDTQYF. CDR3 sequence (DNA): TGCGCCAGCAGCTTGGAGAGCCCCACAGATACGCAGTATTTT.